This is a list of T cell receptor beta chains from one sample in a study of identical twins. TCRdb re-called the 5' RACE reads through MiXCR, storing one row per CDR3 protein. The top ten hold more than 0.4% of the sample, which has more than 400,000 distinct CDR3 sequences, around 15% seen once. These data also featured in a second study, about yellow fever vaccine responses in identical twins.

Source material: CD4+ T cells sorted from blood. These receptors all stem from a woman aged 18-29 years in good health. Each CDR3 is given with its conserved first and last residue. D genes are given only for firm matches. Size values are once, few and many counts, or a class for expanded clones, and some rows have none.

clone_size	v_call	j_call	d_call	cdr3_aa	cdr3_nt
NA	TRBV12-3/TRBV12-4	TRBJ1-2	NA	CASSFSLAGRGYTF	TGTGCCAGCAGTTTTTCCCTCGCGGGCCGTGGCTACACCTTC
few	TRBV28	TRBJ2-4	TRBD1	CASSPQGAEAKNIQYF	TGTGCCAGCAGTCCTCAGGGGGCCGAGGCCAAAAACATTCAGTACTTC
many	TRBV20-1	TRBJ2-1	TRBD1	CSAREWTGNNEQFF	TGCAGTGCTAGAGAGTGGACAGGGAACAATGAGCAGTTCTTC
NA	TRBV29-1	TRBJ1-2	TRBD1	CSVEDRRTGVGYTF	TGCAGCGTTGAAGATCGCCGAACAGGGGTAGGCTACACCTTC
few	TRBV10-3	TRBJ2-7	TRBD2	CAISPGLAGGEQYF	TGTGCCATCAGCCCGGGACTAGCGGGAGGCGAGCAGTACTTC
NA	TRBV20-1	TRBJ2-1	NA	CSAARWENLYNEQFF	TGCAGTGCTGCCCGCTGGGAGAACCTCTACAATGAGCAGTTCTTC
few	TRBV12-3/TRBV12-4	TRBJ2-1	TRBD2	CASSTSGTSGTNEQFF	TGTGCCAGCAGTACATCCGGGACTAGCGGGACTAATGAGCAGTTCTTC
few	TRBV4-1	TRBJ2-1	NA	CASSQDYARGYNEQFF	TGCGCCAGCAGCCAAGATTATGCGCGGGGCTACAATGAGCAGTTCTTC
few	TRBV11-1	TRBJ2-1	TRBD2	CASSRLAGGFSSYNEQFF	TGTGCCAGCAGCAGACTAGCGGGGGGCTTCAGCTCCTACAATGAGCAGTTCTTC
NA	TRBV15	TRBJ1-5	TRBD1	CATSRRGRGLDQPQHF	TGTGCCACCAGCAGACGGGGGAGGGGGCTGGATCAGCCCCAGCATTTT
NA	TRBV25-1	TRBJ2-7	NA	CATALPASPYEQYF	TGTGCCACCGCCCTGCCGGCGTCCCCTTACGAGCAGTACTTC
few	TRBV7-8	TRBJ2-7	NA	CASLPGGTVYEQYF	TGTGCCAGCCTCCCAGGAGGAACGGTCTACGAGCAGTACTTC
few	TRBV5-1	TRBJ2-3	TRBD1	CASSPGQGRDTQYF	TGCGCCAGCAGCCCCGGACAGGGTAGAGATACGCAGTATTTT
NA	TRBV20-1	TRBJ2-1	TRBD2	CSAREMTSGGLDTYNEQFF	TGCAGTGCTAGAGAAATGACTAGCGGGGGGCTGGACACCTACAATGAGCAGTTCTTC
few	TRBV29-1	TRBJ2-7	NA	CSGIIGVYEQYF	TGCAGCGGCATCATAGGAGTCTACGAGCAGTACTTC
few	TRBV20-1	TRBJ1-6	NA	CSARVRDGENSPLHF	TGCAGTGCTAGGGTTAGGGACGGAGAAAATTCACCCCTCCACTTT
NA	TRBV3-1	TRBJ2-2	NA	CASSQTSKGTGELFF	TGTGCCAGCAGCCAAACTAGCAAGGGCACCGGGGAGCTGTTTTTT
NA	TRBV3-1	TRBJ2-2	TRBD2	CASSRFAGGANTGELFF	TGTGCCAGCAGCCGATTTGCGGGAGGGGCGAACACCGGGGAGCTGTTTTTT
few	TRBV6-1	TRBJ2-2	NA	CASTPRGLNTGELFF	TGTGCCAGCACCCCCAGGGGCCTGAACACCGGGGAGCTGTTTTTT
few	TRBV2	TRBJ2-3	NA	CASSGLKRDTQYF	TGTGCCAGCAGTGGTTTAAAAAGAGATACGCAGTATTTT
few	TRBV5-1	TRBJ1-3	TRBD1	CASSFGTGSSGNTIYF	TGCGCCAGCAGCTTTGGGACAGGGAGCTCTGGAAACACCATATATTTT
few	TRBV18	TRBJ2-1	TRBD2	CASSPPTGTSGRNEQFF	TGTGCCAGCTCACCTCCAACCGGGACTAGCGGGAGAAATGAGCAGTTCTTC
few	TRBV5-1	TRBJ2-5	NA	CASSLALWGQETQYF	TGCGCCAGCAGCTTGGCCTTGTGGGGCCAAGAGACCCAGTACTTC
few	TRBV7-6	TRBJ1-1	NA	CASSLGRHPGWDTEAFF	TGTGCCAGCAGCTTGGGACGACACCCCGGATGGGACACTGAAGCTTTCTTT
NA	TRBV19	TRBJ2-3	TRBD2	CASKGLAVTDTQYF	TGTGCCAGTAAGGGACTAGCGGTCACAGATACGCAGTATTTT
NA	TRBV19	TRBJ1-4	NA	CASSTETSYGKLFF	TGTGCCAGTAGCACAGAAACGTCGTATGGGAAACTGTTTTTT
many	TRBV12-3/TRBV12-4	TRBJ1-1	NA	CASSFDPTEAFF	TGTGCCAGCAGTTTTGATCCCACTGAAGCTTTCTTT
NA	TRBV12-3/TRBV12-4	TRBJ2-1	TRBD2	CASSPTSGIRSLF	TGTGCCAGCAGCCCGACTAGCGGAATACGATCCCTCTTC
few	TRBV10-3	TRBJ2-2	NA	CAISWREVTGELFF	TGTGCCATCAGTTGGCGGGAAGTCACCGGGGAGCTGTTTTTT
NA	TRBV5-1	TRBJ2-4	TRBD2	CASSLSLAGAAKNIQYF	TGCGCCAGCAGCTTGAGCCTAGCGGGAGCCGCCAAAAACATTCAGTACTTC
NA	TRBV5-1	TRBJ2-3	NA	CASSLVQGTDTQYF	TGCGCCAGCAGCTTGGTGCAGGGGACAGATACGCAGTATTTT
few	TRBV15	TRBJ2-3	NA	CATSRPAVGLPVRYF	TGTGCCACCAGCAGACCCGCCGTAGGACTACCGGTACGGTATTTT
few	TRBV20-1	TRBJ2-5	NA	CSAGRTKQETQYF	TGCAGTGCTGGAAGGACTAAACAAGAGACCCAGTACTTC
NA	TRBV10-2	TRBJ2-1	TRBD2	CASRASGTNNNEQFF	TGCGCCAGCAGGGCTAGCGGGACGAACAACAATGAGCAGTTCTTC
few	TRBV15	TRBJ2-3	TRBD2	CATRHLAGIRTSTDTQYF	TGTGCCACCAGGCACCTAGCGGGGATAAGAACTAGCACAGATACGCAGTATTTT
NA	TRBV5-1	TRBJ1-5	TRBD1	CASSLLGTDQPQHF	TGCGCCAGCAGCTTGCTCGGGACAGATCAGCCCCAGCATTTT
NA	TRBV28	TRBJ2-1	NA	CASGTPQNNEQFF	TGTGCCAGCGGGACCCCTCAAAACAATGAGCAGTTCTTC
few	TRBV4-1	TRBJ2-5	NA	CASSQDINRRETQYF	TGCGCCAGCAGCCAAGATATTAATAGGAGAGAGACCCAGTACTTC
NA	TRBV11-2	TRBJ2-3	NA	CASSAGAEGPYTDTQYF	TGTGCCAGCAGCGCCGGGGCGGAGGGGCCCTACACAGATACGCAGTATTTT